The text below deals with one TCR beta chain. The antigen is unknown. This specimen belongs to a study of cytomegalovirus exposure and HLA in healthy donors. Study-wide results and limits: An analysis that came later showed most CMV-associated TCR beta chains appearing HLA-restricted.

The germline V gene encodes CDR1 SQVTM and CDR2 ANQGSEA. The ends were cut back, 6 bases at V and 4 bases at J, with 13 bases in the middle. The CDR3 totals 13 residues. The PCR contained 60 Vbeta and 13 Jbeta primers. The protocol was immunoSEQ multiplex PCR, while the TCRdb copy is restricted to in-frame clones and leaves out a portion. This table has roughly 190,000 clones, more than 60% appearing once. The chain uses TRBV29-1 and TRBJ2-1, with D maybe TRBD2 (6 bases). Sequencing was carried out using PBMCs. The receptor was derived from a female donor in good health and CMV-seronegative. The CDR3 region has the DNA TGCAGCGTGCATGGTAGCGGATACAATGAGCAGTTCTTC. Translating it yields CSVHGSGYNEQFF.